This T cell receptor (beta chain) was identified during a study of T cells in tuberculosis. Across the study: Sequenced TCRs come from CD1B-GMM tetramer-binding T cells.

Sequencing of TCR-alpha and TCR-beta chains was unpaired. TCRdb keeps only in-frame clones here, not all; method: immunoSEQ multiplex PCR. The sample lists about 58,000 clones, approximately 91% occurring once. Cells were sorted from thawed PBMC rested overnight and stained with GMM-loaded CD1B tetramer, viability dye and anti-CD3. The CD1B tetramers carried C32 glucose monomycolate purified from Rhodococcus equi. PBMC for tetramer sorting were first depleted of CD14-expressing monocytes. Approximately 100,000 tetramer-negative cells were sorted from each donor. The receptor's source is an adult woman with latent tuberculosis. The source material was CD1b-GMM tetramer-negative cells sorted from PBMCs.

This CDR3 reads CASSFGLSQETQYF. Written as DNA, the CDR3 is TGTGCCAGCTCATTCGGACTTTCTCAAGAGACCCAGTACTTC. The chain has TRBV6-1 and TRBJ2-5; a possible D gene is TRBD2 (5 bases). The germline CDR1 and CDR2 sequences are MNHNS and SASEGT. V shed 8 bases and J shed 2 bases, with 15 bases lying between them. This CDR3 has 14 residues.